This entry features one T cell receptor beta chain sequence. This record belongs to a study of control samples from healthy donors and cancer patients. Trimming cost V 5 bases and J 0 bases, with 8 bases left between them. There are 15 residues in the CDR3. The germline gives CDR1 PRHDT, CDR2 FYEKMQ (reference sequence). Measured with immunoSEQ multiplex PCR; TCRdb has only the in-frame clones, and not every one. The sample shows approximately 79,000 clones, about 88% of them seen only once. The sequenced material came from blood. This chain joins TRBV13 and TRBJ1-6, with D possibly matching TRBD1 (6 bases). The clonotype was recovered from a man aged 45-65 years in good health. DNA for the CDR3: TGTGCCAGCAGCCCACAGGGCTCCTATAATTCACCCCTCCACTTT. Translated, it gives CASSPQGSYNSPLHF. The whole variable domain, filled in from reference TRBV13 and TRBJ1-6, reads AAGVIQSPRHLIKEKRETATLKCYPIPRHDTVYWYQQGPGQDPQFLISFYEKMQSDKGSIPDRFSAQQFSDYHSELNMSSLELGDSALYFCASSPQGSYNSPLHFGNGTRLTVT.